This T cell receptor (beta chain) appears in the sequencing data of a study of CD8 T cells in Susac syndrome. About 0.5 to 1 ug RNA was reverse transcribed with random hexamers. TCRdb re-analysed the immunoSEQ multiplex PCR reads in MiXCR, keeping a single row per CDR3 protein. Found here are about 250,000 distinct CDR3 sequences, about 93% of them singletons; the top ten hold around 0.072%. The CDR3 contains 15 residues. Deletions cut 0 bases from V and 5 bases from J, with 13 bases between. Germline values: CDR1 LNHNV, CDR2 YYDKDF (reference sequence). TEMRA cells were FACS-enriched, with CD8+ and CD4+ T cells isolated negatively.

The rearrangement uses TRBV15 and TRBJ2-5, with D unclear. The TCR was taken from a human donor with multiple sclerosis. The sequenced material came from CD4+ T cells from PBMCs. Here the CDR3 reads CATSRDLEPSETQYF. CDR3 coding DNA: TGTGCCACCAGCAGAGATTTAGAACCCTCGGAGACCCAGTACTTC. The entire variable domain, with the rest obtained from reference TRBV15 and TRBJ2-5, is as follows: DAMVIQNPRYQVTQFGKPVTLSCSQTLNHNVMYWYQQKSSQAPKLLFHYYDKDFNNEADTPDNFQSRRPNTSFCFLDIRSPGLGDTAMYLCATSRDLEPSETQYFGPGTRLLVL.